The 21 T cell receptor beta chains below were found in one sample sequenced in a study of T cells of healthy individuals. MiXCR, run by TCRdb on the 5' RACE reads, gives a single entry per CDR3 protein. The data show approximately 100,000 distinct CDR3 sequences, 17% seen once. The receptors were sampled from a human donor in good health.

This clonotype was seen just once. This chain connects TRBV5-1 to TRBJ1-5; the match to TRBD1 covers 7 bases. This CDR3 has 15 amino acids. Germline lookup yields CDR1 SGHRS and CDR2 YFSETQ. The V gene end was trimmed by 0 bases and the J gene end by 6 bases; junction bases not matched to a gene: 6. The CDR3 bases are TGCGCCAGCAGCTTGGAAGGACAGGAGGGTCAGCCCCAGCATTTT. This gives the protein CASSLEGQEGQPQHF.

This clonotype was counted between two and nine times. The chain employs TRBV12-3 or TRBV12-4 and TRBJ2-1; 7 bases are a match to TRBD2. The CDR3 runs 14 residues. The J segment lost 7 bases and the V segment lost 3 bases, leaving 6 bases of the junction unmatched. The CDR3 coding sequence is TGTGCCAGCAGTTTGAGGGAGGGCCAGAATGAGCAGTTCTTC. Translation: CASSLREGQNEQFF.

The chain uses TRBV18 and TRBJ1-6; 7 bases match TRBD1. V dropped 4 bases and J dropped 10; count of bases not matched to a gene: 13. The germline V gene has CDR1 KGHSH and CDR2 LQKENI. The CDR3 length is 16 residues. The CDR3 DNA reads TGTGCCAGCTCACAAAGAGGAACAGGGGTGGGGTCACCCCTCCACTTT. Encoded protein: CASSQRGTGVGSPLHF.

This chain connects TRBV12-3 or TRBV12-4 to TRBJ1-6; perhaps TRBD1 as D (6 bases). The CDR3 has 19 amino acids. V lost 8 bases to trimming and J lost 3 bases, with 26 bases between them. The CDR3 here is CASRPSGQRGGSYNSPLHF. In nucleotides, the CDR3 is TGTGCCAGCCGACCTTCAGGACAGCGGGGTGGGAGCTATAATTCACCCCTCCACTTT.

V gene TRBV20-1 combines with J gene TRBJ2-5, with 7 bases lining up with TRBD2. Losses at the gene ends were 7 bases for V and 1 base for J; bases not matched to a gene: 6. This CDR3 is built from 13 residues. Germline values: CDR1 DFQATT, CDR2 SNEGSKA (reference sequence). CDR3 sequence: CSGVGGVQETQYF. The CDR3 nucleotides read TGCAGTGGAGTGGGAGGGGTCCAAGAGACCCAGTACTTC.

In its sample, this clonotype was seen a few times. Mismatch with germline at one junction end may stem from a read error. V gene TRBV27 combines with J gene TRBJ2-7; D call uncertain. Germline CDR1 is MNHEY and CDR2 is SMNVEV (reference sequence). The length of the CDR3 is 13 residues. CDR3 region: CASRLGRTYEQYF. The CDR3 nucleotides read TGTGCCAGCCGTTTAGGCAGGACCTACGAGCAGTACTTC.

This clonotype was observed a few times. J is TRBJ2-3 and V is TRBV28, with D maybe TRBD2 (6 bases). Trimming shortened V by 11 bases and J by 2 bases, and 11 bases separated the two germline ends. The CDR3 is made up of 12 amino acids. Germline V gives CDR1 MDHEN, CDR2 SYDVKM. Written as DNA, the CDR3 is TGTGCCTTGCGGGACCACACAGATACGCAGTATTTT. Protein sequence: CALRDHTDTQYF.

This clonotype has at least ten counts. This chain uses TRBV19 with TRBJ2-7, with TRBD1 matching 8 bases. This CDR3 contains 14 residues. CDR1 is LNHDA, CDR2 SQIVND, per germline (reference sequence). With V trimmed by 1 base and J by 4 bases, 3 bases remained unmatched. In nucleotides, the CDR3 is TGTGCCAGTAGTATAGGCCAGGGGGCATACGAGCAGTACTTC. Its translation is CASSIGQGAYEQYF.

There are a few counts of this clonotype. The rearrangement links TRBV29-1 to TRBJ1-3; maybe TRBD1 (6 bases). The CDR3 runs 15 residues. The V end lost 5 bases, the J end lost 0 bases, and 14 bases lay between the germline ends. The germline CDR1 and CDR2 sequences are SQVTM and ANQGSEA. The CDR3 sequence is CSVRSGGISGNTIYF. The CDR3 DNA reads as TGCAGCGTTCGTTCGGGGGGCATCTCTGGAAACACCATATATTTT.

This clonotype was seen repeatedly, ten times or more. DNA for the CDR3: TGCGCCAGCAGCCGGCTAACAGGGAGAGGTCAGCCCCAGCATTTT. Protein product: CASSRLTGRGQPQHF. The chain recombines TRBV4-3 with TRBJ1-5; a weak D match, TRBD1 (6 bases). V lost 4 bases to trimming and J lost 6 bases, with 16 bases between them. This CDR3 comprises 15 residues. Germline assignment: CDR1 LGHNA and CDR2 YSLEER.

Ten or more counts support this clonotype. This rearrangement joins TRBV6-5 to TRBJ1-3; D gene ambiguous. This CDR3 has 14 amino acids. V dropped 2 bases and J dropped 3 bases, with 8 bases sitting between them. Germline V CDR1 and CDR2: MNHEY, SVGAGI. CDR3 DNA: TGTGCCAGCAGTTACGGAGGCGGTGGAAACACCATATATTTT. As protein: CASSYGGGGNTIYF.

This clonotype was seen many times. The V call is TRBV19, the J call TRBJ1-5; tentative D call: TRBD1 (6 bases). CDR1 is LNHDA and CDR2 is SQIVND in the germline V gene (reference sequence). The CDR3 is 15 amino acids. The ends were cut back, 7 bases at V and 3 bases at J, with 16 bases in the middle. This CDR3 is CASTPRGGPNQPQHF. CDR3 bases: TGTGCCAGTACCCCCAGGGGAGGGCCCAATCAGCCCCAGCATTTT. The variable domain in full, with the rest retrieved from reference TRBV19 and TRBJ1-5, is DGGITQSPKYLFRKEGQNVTLSCEQNLNHDAMYWYRQDPGQGLRLIYYSQIVNDFQKGDIAEGYSVSREKKESFPLTVTSAQKNPTAFYLCASTPRGGPNQPQHFGDGTRLSIL.

The chain employs TRBV20-1 and TRBJ2-7; D possibly corresponds to TRBD2 (5 bases). The length of the CDR3 is 17 residues. The V and J ends lost 0 bases and 0 bases respectively, with 18 bases between them. Per germline, CDR1 DFQATT and CDR2 SNEGSKA (reference sequence). The CDR3 protein is CSARDHPSDYHSYEQYF. In DNA form, the CDR3 reads TGCAGTGCTAGAGATCACCCCTCAGACTACCACTCCTACGAGCAGTACTTC.

This clonotype was observed a few times. The gene calls are TRBV12-3 or TRBV12-4 and TRBJ2-7; D is perhaps TRBD1 or TRBD2 (5 bases each). The CDR3 runs 14 residues. V was pared by 3 bases and J by 1 base, with 10 bases between. CDR3 region: CASSLRGVSYEQYF. DNA for the CDR3: TGTGCCAGCAGTTTGAGGGGTGTTTCCTACGAGCAGTACTTC.

CDR3 coding DNA: TGTGCCAGCAGCTTAGGGGGTAACGCCGGGGAGCTGTTTTTT. As protein: CASSLGGNAGELFF. The chain joins TRBV7-2 to TRBJ2-2; no firm D call. The ends were cut back, 1 base at V and 6 bases at J, with 9 bases in the middle. Looked up from germline, CDR1 is SGHTA and CDR2 is FQGNSA. The CDR3 sequence is 14 residues long.

This chain uses TRBV5-4 with TRBJ2-2; no clear D gene. Trimming cost V 0 bases and J 4 bases, with 10 bases left between them. This CDR3 has 15 amino acids. Germline CDR1 is SGHNT and CDR2 is YYREEE (reference sequence). The CDR3 reads CASSLDGPGTGELFF. CDR3 bases: TGTGCCAGCAGCTTGGATGGACCGGGCACCGGGGAGCTGTTTTTT.

In this sample, this clonotype turned up many times. The chain couples TRBV2 to TRBJ2-5; TRBD1 matches 11 bases. Trimming removed 6 bases from V and 2 bases from J; junction bases left unmatched: 2. Germline CDR1 reads SNHLY; CDR2 reads FYNNEI. The CDR3 extends over 14 amino acids. CDR3 nucleotide sequence: TGTGCCAGCAGCCGGGACAGGGGGCAAGAGACCCAGTACTTC. It yields the protein CASSRDRGQETQYF. Combining the CDR3 with reference TRBV2 and TRBJ2-5 gives the whole variable domain EPEVTQTPSHQVTQMGQEVILRCVPISNHLYFYWYRQILGQKVEFLVSFYNNEISEKSEIFDDQFSVERPDGSNFTLKIRSTKLEDSAMYFCASSRDRGQETQYFGPGTRLLVL.

This clonotype was recorded a few times. V gene TRBV7-2 combines with J gene TRBJ2-1; D may be TRBD2 (5 bases). The CDR3 is 14 amino acids. Per the germline V gene, CDR1 is SGHTA and CDR2 is FQGNSA. The ends were cut back, 3 bases at V and 6 bases at J, with 12 bases in the middle. In DNA form, the CDR3 reads TGTGCCAGCAGCTTGCGGGTCCCTCCCAATGAGCAGTTCTTC. Translated, it gives CASSLRVPPNEQFF. The complete variable domain, with remaining parts taken from reference TRBV7-2 and TRBJ2-1, reads GAGVSQSPSNKVTEKGKDVELRCDPISGHTALYWYRQSLGQGLEFLIYFQGNSAPDKSGLPSDRFSAERTGGSVSTLTIQRTQQEDSAVYLCASSLRVPPNEQFFGPGTRLTVL.

This clonotype was detected only a few times. This sequence joins TRBV28 and TRBJ2-1; 9 nucleotides match TRBD1. Unmatched junction bases numbered 8, after V lost 7 bases and J lost 10 bases. Germline V gene lookup returns CDR1 MDHEN and CDR2 SYDVKM. The CDR3 spans 13 residues. CDR3 nucleotide sequence: TGTGCCAGCATCCTACAGGGGGCTCGGGAGCAGTTCTTC. This sequence encodes CASILQGAREQFF.

The chain has TRBV20-1 and TRBJ2-6; no clear D. Per germline, CDR1 DFQATT and CDR2 SNEGSKA (reference sequence). The CDR3 covers 17 residues. The V end lost 2 bases, the J end lost 0 bases, and 14 bases lay between the germline ends. This CDR3 is CSARSRRMYSGANVLTF. In DNA form, the CDR3 reads TGCAGTGCTAGATCGAGACGGATGTACTCTGGGGCCAACGTCCTGACTTTC.

This clonotype was detected only a few times. V gene TRBV5-1 combines with J gene TRBJ1-4; D is perhaps TRBD1 (5 bases). V was cut by 3 bases and J by 4 bases, with 13 bases left in between. Germline-derived CDR1 and CDR2 are SGHRS and YFSETQ. This CDR3 has 15 amino acids. This CDR3 is CASSSPGRNNEKLFF. The CDR3 DNA is TGCGCCAGCAGCTCGCCGGGACGAAATAATGAAAAACTGTTTTTT. Together with reference TRBV5-1 and TRBJ1-4, the CDR3 gives the full variable domain: KAGVTQTPRYLIKTRGQQVTLSCSPISGHRSVSWYQQTPGQGLQFLFEYFSETQRNKGNFPGRFSGRQFSNSRSEMNVSTLELGDSALYLCASSSPGRNNEKLFFGSGTQLSVL.